Given below is one T cell receptor beta chain in context. As yet, its antigen is unknown. Profiled with immunoSEQ multiplex PCR; TCRdb holds only in-frame clones, not every one. This table holds 42,000 or so clones, approximately 67% found once. The record originates from a study of cytotoxic CD8 clonotypes in ibrutinib-treated CLL. Study-level information: Treatment had run for a median about 12 months, range 6 to 36, when response samples were taken.

V was trimmed by 7 bases and J by 2 bases, leaving 18 bases between them. CDR3 length: 16 residues. Germline assignment: CDR1 MDHEN and CDR2 SYDVKM. Broader study findings: Public clonotypes were uncommon and contracted or stayed stable on treatment.

The rearrangement links TRBV28 to TRBJ1-5; no clear D. The input for sequencing was PBMCs, taken at disease progression, from a patient treated with ibrutinib. This TCR was recovered from a human donor with chronic lymphocytic leukemia. CDR3 protein: CASIPLGPSGNQPQHF. The CDR3 nucleotides are TGTGCCAGCATCCCCCTTGGCCCGAGTGGCAATCAGCCCCAGCATTTT.